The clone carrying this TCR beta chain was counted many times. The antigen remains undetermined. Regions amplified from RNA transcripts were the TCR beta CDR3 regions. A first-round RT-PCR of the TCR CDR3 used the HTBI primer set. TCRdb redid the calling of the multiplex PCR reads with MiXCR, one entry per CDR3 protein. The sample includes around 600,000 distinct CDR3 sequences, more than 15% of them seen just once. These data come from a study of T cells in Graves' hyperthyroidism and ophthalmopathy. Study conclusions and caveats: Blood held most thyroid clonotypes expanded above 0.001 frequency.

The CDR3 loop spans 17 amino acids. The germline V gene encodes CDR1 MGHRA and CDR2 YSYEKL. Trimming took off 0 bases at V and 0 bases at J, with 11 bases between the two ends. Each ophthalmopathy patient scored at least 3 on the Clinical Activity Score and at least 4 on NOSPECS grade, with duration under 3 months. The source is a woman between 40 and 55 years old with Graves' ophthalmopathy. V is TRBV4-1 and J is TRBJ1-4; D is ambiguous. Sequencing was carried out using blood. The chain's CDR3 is CASSQDRGDATNEKLFF. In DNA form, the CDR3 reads TGCGCCAGCAGCCAAGATCGTGGAGACGCAACTAATGAAAAACTGTTTTTT.